This T cell receptor (beta chain) appears in the sequencing data of a study of shared clonotypes between healthy human individuals. V dropped 4 bases and J dropped 0 bases, with 10 bases sitting between them. CDR1 is SGHAT and CDR2 is FQDESV in the germline V gene (reference sequence). This CDR3 spans 14 amino acids. The table came from immunoSEQ multiplex PCR; TCRdb's copy has only in-frame clones and leaves some out. The sample yields fewer than 1.8 million clones, about 98.5% seen once. The source is a man under 40 in good health. The sequencing sample was made of naive CD4+ T cells sorted from blood. Subset reported: CD45RA+ positively selected. The rearrangement joins TRBV11-1 to TRBJ2-7, with D possibly TRBD1 on 6 matching bases. CDR3 residues: CASSWGRYSYEQYF. The CDR3 DNA follows: TGTGCCAGCAGCTGGGGGCGTTACTCCTACGAGCAGTACTTC.